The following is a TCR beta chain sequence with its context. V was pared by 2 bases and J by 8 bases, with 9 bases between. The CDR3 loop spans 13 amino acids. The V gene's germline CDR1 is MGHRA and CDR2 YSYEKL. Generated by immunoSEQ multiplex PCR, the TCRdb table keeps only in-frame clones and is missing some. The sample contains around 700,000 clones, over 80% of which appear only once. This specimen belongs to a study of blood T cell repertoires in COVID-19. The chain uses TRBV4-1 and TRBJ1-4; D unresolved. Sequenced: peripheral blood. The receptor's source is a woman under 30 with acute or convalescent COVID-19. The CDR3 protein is CASSQLRGEKLFF. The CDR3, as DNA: TGCGCCAGCAGCCAACTTAGAGGGGAAAAACTGTTTTTT.